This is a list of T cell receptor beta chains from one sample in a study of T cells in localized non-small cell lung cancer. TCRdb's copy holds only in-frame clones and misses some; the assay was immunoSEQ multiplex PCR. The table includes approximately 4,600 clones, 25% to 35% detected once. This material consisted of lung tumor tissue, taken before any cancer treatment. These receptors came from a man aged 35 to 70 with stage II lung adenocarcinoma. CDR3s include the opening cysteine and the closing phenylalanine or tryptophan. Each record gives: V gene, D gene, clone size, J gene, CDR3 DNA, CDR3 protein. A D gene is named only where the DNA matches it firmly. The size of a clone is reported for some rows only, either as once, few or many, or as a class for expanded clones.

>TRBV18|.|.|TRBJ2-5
TGTGCCAGCTCACCCGTTGGACAGCAAGAGACCCAGTACTTC
CASSPVGQQETQYF
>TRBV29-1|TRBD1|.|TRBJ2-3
TGCAGCGTCGACCCCCGACAGGGCCCTACAGATACGCAGTATTTT
CSVDPRQGPTDTQYF
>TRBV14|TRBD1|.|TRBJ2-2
TGTGCCAGCAGCCCGACAGGGAGTGGCACCGGGGAGCTGTTTTTT
CASSPTGSGTGELFF
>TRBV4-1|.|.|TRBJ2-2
TGCGCCAGCAGCCAAGGTCCGGCAGAGGGCGCCGGGGAGCTGTTTTTT
CASSQGPAEGAGELFF
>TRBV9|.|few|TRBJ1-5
TGTGCCAGCAGCGTAGGGACTTTGGACAATCAGCCCCAGCATTTT
CASSVGTLDNQPQHF
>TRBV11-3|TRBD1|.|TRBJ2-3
TGTGCCAGCAGCCCGTCGGACAGGGGGACAGATACGCAGTATTTT
CASSPSDRGTDTQYF
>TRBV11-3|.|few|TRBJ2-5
TGTGCCAGCAGCGGATCAACTAGGGGGGAGACCCAGTACTTC
CASSGSTRGETQYF
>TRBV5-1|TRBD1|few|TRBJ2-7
TGCGCCAGCAGCGCCACCGGGACAGGGGCCGAGCAGTACTTC
CASSATGTGAEQYF
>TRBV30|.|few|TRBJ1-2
TGTGCCTGGAGTGTGGGGGGCTATGGCTACACCTTC
CAWSVGGYGYTF
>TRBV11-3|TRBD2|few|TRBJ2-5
TGTGCCAGCAGCCAAGGACTAGCGGAAGAGACCCAGTACTTC
CASSQGLAEETQYF